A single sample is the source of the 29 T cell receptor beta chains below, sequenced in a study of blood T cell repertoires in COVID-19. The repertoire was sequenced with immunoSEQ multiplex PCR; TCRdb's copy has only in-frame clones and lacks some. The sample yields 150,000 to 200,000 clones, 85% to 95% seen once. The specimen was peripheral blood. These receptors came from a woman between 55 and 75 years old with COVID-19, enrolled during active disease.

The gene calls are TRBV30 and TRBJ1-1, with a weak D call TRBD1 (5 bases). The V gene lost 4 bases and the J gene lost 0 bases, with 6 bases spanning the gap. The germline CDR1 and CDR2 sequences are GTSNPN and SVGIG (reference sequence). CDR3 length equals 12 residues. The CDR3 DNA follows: TGTGCCTGGACAGGGATGAACACTGAAGCTTTCTTT. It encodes CAWTGMNTEAFF. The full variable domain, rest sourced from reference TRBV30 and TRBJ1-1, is SQTIHQWPATLVQPVGSPLSLECTVEGTSNPNLYWYRQAAGRGLQLLFYSVGIGQISSEVPQNLSASRPQDRQFILSSKKLLLSDSGFYLCAWTGMNTEAFFGQGTRLTVV.

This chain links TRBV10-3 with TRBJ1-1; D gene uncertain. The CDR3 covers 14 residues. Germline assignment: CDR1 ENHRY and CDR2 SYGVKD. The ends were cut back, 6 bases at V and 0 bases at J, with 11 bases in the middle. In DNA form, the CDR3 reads TGTGCCATCAGCTCCGGGTCACTGAACACTGAAGCTTTCTTT. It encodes CAISSGSLNTEAFF.

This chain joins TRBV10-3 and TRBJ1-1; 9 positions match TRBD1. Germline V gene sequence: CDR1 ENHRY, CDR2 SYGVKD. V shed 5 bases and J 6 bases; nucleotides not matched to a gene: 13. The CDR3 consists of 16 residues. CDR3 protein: CAISRAPGQGGSEAFF. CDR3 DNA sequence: TGTGCCATCAGTAGGGCCCCGGGACAGGGAGGGTCTGAAGCTTTCTTT.

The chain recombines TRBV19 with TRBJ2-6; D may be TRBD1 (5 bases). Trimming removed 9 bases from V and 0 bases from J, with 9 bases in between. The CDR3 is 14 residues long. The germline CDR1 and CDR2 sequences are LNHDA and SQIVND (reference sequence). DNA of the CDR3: TGTGCCAGCAAAGGGGACTCTGGGGCCAACGTCCTGACTTTC. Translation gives CASKGDSGANVLTF.

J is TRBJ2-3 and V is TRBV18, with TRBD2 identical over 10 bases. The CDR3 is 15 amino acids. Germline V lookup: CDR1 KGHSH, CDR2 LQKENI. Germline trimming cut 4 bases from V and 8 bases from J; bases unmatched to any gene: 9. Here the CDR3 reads CASSRTSGTQGTQYF. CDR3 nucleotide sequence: TGTGCCAGCTCACGGACTAGCGGTACACAGGGTACGCAGTATTTT.

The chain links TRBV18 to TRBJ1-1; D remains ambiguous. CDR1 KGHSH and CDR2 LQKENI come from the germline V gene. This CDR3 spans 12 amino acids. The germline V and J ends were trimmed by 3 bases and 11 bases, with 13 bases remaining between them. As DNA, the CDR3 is TGTGCCAGCTCACCGTCGGGTGAGCTCGCTTTCTTT. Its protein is CASSPSGELAFF.

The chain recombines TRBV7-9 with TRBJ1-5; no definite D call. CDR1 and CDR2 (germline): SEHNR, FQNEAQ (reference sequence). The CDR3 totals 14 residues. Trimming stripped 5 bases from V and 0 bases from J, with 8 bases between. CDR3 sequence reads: CASSPSGSNQPQHF. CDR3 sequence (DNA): TGTGCCAGCAGCCCGTCAGGTAGCAATCAGCCCCAGCATTTT.

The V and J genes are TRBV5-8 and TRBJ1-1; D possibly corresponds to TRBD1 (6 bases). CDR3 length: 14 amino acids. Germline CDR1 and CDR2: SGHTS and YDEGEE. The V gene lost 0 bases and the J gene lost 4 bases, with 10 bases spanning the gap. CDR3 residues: CASSLGTGITEAFF. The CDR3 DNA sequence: TGTGCCAGCAGCTTGGGAACAGGGATCACTGAAGCTTTCTTT. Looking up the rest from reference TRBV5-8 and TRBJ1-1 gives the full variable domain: EAGVTQSPTHLIKTRGQQATLRCSPISGHTSVYWYQQALGLGLQFLLWYDEGEERNRGNFPPRFSGRQFPNYSSELNVNALELEDSALYLCASSLGTGITEAFFGQGTRLTVV.

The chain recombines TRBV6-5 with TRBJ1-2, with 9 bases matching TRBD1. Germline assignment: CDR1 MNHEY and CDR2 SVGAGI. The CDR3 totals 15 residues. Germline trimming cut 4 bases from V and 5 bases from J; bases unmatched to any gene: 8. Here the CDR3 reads CASSSLGQGYYGYTF. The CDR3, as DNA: TGTGCCAGCAGTTCGTTGGGACAGGGATATTATGGCTACACCTTC.

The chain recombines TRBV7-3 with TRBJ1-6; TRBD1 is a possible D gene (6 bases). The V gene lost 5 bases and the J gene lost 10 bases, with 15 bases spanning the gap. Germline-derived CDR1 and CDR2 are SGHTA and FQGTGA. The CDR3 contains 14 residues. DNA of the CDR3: TGTGCCAGCAGCGTCACCGGGACATCATCACCCCTCCACTTT. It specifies CASSVTGTSSPLHF.

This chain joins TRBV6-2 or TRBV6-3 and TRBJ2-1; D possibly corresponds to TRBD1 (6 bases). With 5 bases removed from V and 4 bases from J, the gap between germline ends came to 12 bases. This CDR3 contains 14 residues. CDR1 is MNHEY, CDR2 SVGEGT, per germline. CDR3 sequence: CASSPGQTYNEQFF. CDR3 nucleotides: TGTGCCAGCAGTCCCGGACAGACATACAATGAGCAGTTCTTC.

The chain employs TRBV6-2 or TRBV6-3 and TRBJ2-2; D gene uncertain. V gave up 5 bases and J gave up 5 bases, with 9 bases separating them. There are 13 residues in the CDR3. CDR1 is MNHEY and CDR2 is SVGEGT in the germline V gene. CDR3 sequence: CASSTLHTGELFF. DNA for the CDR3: TGTGCCAGCAGTACCTTACATACCGGGGAGCTGTTTTTT.

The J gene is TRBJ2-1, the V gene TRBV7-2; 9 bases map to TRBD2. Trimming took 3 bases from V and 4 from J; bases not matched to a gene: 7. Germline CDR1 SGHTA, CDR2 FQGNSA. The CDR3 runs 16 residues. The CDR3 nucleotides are TGTGCCAGCAGCTTGAGACGTCTAGCGGGGTACAATGAGCAGTTCTTC. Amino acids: CASSLRRLAGYNEQFF. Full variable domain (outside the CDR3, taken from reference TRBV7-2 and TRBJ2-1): GAGVSQSPSNKVTEKGKDVELRCDPISGHTALYWYRQSLGQGLEFLIYFQGNSAPDKSGLPSDRFSAERTGGSVSTLTIQRTQQEDSAVYLCASSLRRLAGYNEQFFGPGTRLTVL.

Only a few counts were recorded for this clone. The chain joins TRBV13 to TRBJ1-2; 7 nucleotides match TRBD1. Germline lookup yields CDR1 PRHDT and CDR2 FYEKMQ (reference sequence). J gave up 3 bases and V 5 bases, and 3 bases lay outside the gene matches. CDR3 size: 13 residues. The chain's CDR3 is CASSVQGDYGYTF. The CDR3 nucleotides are TGTGCCAGCAGCGTCCAGGGGGACTATGGCTACACCTTC. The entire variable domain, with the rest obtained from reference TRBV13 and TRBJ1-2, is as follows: AAGVIQSPRHLIKEKRETATLKCYPIPRHDTVYWYQQGPGQDPQFLISFYEKMQSDKGSIPDRFSAQQFSDYHSELNMSSLELGDSALYFCASSVQGDYGYTFGSGTRLTVV.

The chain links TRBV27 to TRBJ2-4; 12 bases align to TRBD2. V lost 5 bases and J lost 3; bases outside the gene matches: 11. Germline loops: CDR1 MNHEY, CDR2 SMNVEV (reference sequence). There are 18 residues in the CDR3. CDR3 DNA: TGTGCCAGCAGTAGACTAGCGGGGGACCTCGCAGGCAAAAACATTCAGTACTTC. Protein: CASSRLAGDLAGKNIQYF.

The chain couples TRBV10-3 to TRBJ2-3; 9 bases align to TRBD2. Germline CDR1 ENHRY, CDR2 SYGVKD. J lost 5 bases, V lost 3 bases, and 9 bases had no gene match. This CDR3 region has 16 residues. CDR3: CAISDARRGGGDTQYF. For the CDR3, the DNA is TGTGCCATCAGTGATGCTAGGCGGGGGGGTGGAGATACGCAGTATTTT.

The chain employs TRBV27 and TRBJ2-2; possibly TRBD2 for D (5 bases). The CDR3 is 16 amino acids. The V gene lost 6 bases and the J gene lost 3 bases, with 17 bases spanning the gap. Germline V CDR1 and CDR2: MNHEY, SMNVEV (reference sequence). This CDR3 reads CASRIHYRGDTGELFF. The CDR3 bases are TGTGCCAGCAGGATACACTACCGGGGTGACACCGGGGAGCTGTTTTTT.

CDR3 residues: CASIRQTTGELFF. DNA for the CDR3: TGTGCCAGCATAAGACAGACTACCGGGGAGCTGTTTTTT. J is TRBJ2-2 and V is TRBV5-4, with D possibly being TRBD1 (5 bases). With 6 bases removed from V and 5 bases from J, the gap between germline ends came to 11 bases. The germline V gene has CDR1 SGHNT and CDR2 YYREEE (reference sequence). This CDR3 has 13 residues.

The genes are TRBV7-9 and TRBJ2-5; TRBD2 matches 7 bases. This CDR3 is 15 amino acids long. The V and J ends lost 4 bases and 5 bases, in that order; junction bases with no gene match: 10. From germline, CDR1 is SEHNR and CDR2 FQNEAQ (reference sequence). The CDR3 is CASSSGGLSSETQYF. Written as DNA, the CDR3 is TGTGCCAGCAGCTCCGGGGGACTATCGTCGGAGACCCAGTACTTC.

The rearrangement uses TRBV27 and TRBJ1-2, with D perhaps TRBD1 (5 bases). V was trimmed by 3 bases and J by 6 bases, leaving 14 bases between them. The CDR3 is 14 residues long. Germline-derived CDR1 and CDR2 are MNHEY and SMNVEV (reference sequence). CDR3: CASSFKGRGDGYTF. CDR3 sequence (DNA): TGTGCCAGCAGTTTTAAGGGGCGGGGGGATGGCTACACCTTC.

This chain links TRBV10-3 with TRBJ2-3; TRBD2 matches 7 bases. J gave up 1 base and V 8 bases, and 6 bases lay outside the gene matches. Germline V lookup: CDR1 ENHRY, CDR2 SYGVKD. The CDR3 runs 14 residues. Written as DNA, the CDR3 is TGTGCCATCCGGACTAGTTCGGGCACAGATACGCAGTATTTT. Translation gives CAIRTSSGTDTQYF.

The CDR3 sequence is CASSLLIASQPQHF. The CDR3 DNA follows: TGTGCCAGCAGTCTACTGATTGCAAGTCAGCCCCAGCATTTT. V usage is TRBV6-2 or TRBV6-3 and J usage is TRBJ1-5; D gene unclear. The V gene lost 5 bases and the J gene lost 6 bases, with 14 bases spanning the gap. The CDR3 is 14 residues long. Looked up from germline, CDR1 is MNHEY and CDR2 is SVGEGT.

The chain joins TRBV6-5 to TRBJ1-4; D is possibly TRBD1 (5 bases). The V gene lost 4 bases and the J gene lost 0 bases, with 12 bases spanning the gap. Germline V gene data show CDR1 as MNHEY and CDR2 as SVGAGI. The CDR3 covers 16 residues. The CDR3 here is CASSFRKTATNEKLFF. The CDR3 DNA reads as TGTGCCAGCAGTTTTAGGAAGACAGCAACTAATGAAAAACTGTTTTTT.

The CDR3 protein is CASTPSRPGGTGELFF. In nucleotides, the CDR3 is TGCGCCAGCACCCCGAGCAGGCCCGGTGGCACCGGGGAGCTGTTTTTT. The chain is built from TRBV5-1 and TRBJ2-2; D unresolved. The CDR3 runs 16 residues. V lost 6 bases and J 4 bases, leaving 19 bases between the germline ends. The germline V gene has CDR1 SGHRS and CDR2 YFSETQ.

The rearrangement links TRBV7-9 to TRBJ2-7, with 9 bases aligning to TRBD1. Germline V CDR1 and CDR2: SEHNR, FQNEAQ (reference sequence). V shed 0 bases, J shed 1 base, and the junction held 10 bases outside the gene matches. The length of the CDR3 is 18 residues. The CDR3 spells CASSLAGQGILGSYEQYF. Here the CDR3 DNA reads TGTGCCAGCAGCTTAGCGGGACAGGGAATTTTAGGGTCCTACGAGCAGTACTTC.

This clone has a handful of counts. In DNA, the CDR3 is TGTGCCAGCAGCTTTACGACCCGCGGGTCAGATACGCAGTATTTT. It yields the protein CASSFTTRGSDTQYF. The chain combines TRBV7-2 with TRBJ2-3; D might be TRBD2 (5 bases). Per germline, CDR1 SGHTA and CDR2 FQGNSA. Trimming took 3 bases from V and 4 from J, leaving 14 bases between them. The CDR3 is 15 residues long.

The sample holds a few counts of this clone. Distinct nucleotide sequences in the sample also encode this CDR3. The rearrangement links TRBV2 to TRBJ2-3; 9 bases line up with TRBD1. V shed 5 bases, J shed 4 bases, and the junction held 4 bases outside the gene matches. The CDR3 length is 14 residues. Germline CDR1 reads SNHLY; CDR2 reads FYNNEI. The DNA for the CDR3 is TGTGCCAGCAGTAAGGACAGGGGCGCAGATACGCAGTATTTT. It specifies CASSKDRGADTQYF.

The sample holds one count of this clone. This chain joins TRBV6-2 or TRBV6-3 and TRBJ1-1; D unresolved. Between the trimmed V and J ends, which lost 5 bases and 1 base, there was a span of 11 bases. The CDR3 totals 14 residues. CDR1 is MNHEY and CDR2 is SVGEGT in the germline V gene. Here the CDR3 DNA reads TGTGCCAGCAGTGACAATCGGGAGAACACTGAAGCTTTCTTT. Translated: CASSDNRENTEAFF.

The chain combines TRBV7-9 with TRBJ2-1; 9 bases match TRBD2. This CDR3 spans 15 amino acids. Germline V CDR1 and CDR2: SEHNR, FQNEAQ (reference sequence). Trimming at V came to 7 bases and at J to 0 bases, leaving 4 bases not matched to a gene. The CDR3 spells CASTILAGSYNEQFF. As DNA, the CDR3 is TGTGCCAGCACCATACTAGCGGGCTCCTACAATGAGCAGTTCTTC.